The rows below give T cell receptor beta chains drawn from one sample of a study of T cell responses to AZD1222 COVID-19 vaccine. Data came from immunoSEQ multiplex PCR; TCRdb stores just in-frame clones and leaves some out. The data show about 84,000 clones, approximately 85% seen once. The specimen was peripheral blood, collected 28 days after the second AZD1222 dose. The origin of the receptors is an adult who received the AZD1222 COVID-19 vaccine. Both conserved end residues are part of each CDR3. The D gene is left open where the match is weak. Some rows have no size entry. The others give once, few or many, or a class for an expanded clone.

J gene	D gene	clone size	V gene	CDR3 DNA	CDR3 protein
TRBJ1-5	.	.	TRBV6-2/TRBV6-3	TGTGCCAGCAGTTACTCGAGTAGGGGGGAACAGCCCCAGCATTTT	CASSYSSRGEQPQHF
TRBJ1-4	.	.	TRBV21-1	TGTGCCACCGCCGGGAACCTCAGGGCTAATGAAAAACTGTTTTTT	CATAGNLRANEKLFF
TRBJ2-3	.	.	TRBV9	TGTGCCAGCAGCGTGGTAACAGATACGCAGTATTTT	CASSVVTDTQYF
TRBJ2-5	.	.	TRBV7-2	TGTGCCAGCAGCTTAGTATACAAGAGCGGCCAAGAGACCCAGTACTTC	CASSLVYKSGQETQYF
TRBJ1-2	.	.	TRBV28	TGTGCCAGCAGTTTATCTAGTGGAGCTAACTATGGCTACACCTTC	CASSLSSGANYGYTF
TRBJ1-6	.	.	TRBV21-1	TGTGCCAGCAGCCGGGACCCTCCCCACTTT	CASSRDPPHF
TRBJ2-1	.	.	TRBV24-1	TGTGCCACCAGTTCGGAGAGGGTTTACAATGAGCAGTTCTTC	CATSSERVYNEQFF
TRBJ2-2	TRBD2	.	TRBV10-1	TGCGCCAGCAGTGAGTCGAGATGGACTAGCAGTTGCGGCGGGGAGCTGTTTTTT	CASSESRWTSSCGGELFF
TRBJ2-1	.	.	TRBV12-5	TGTGCTAGTGGTTTGGGTAGCACCCGGCTTGGGCTTGAGCAGTTCTTC	CASGLGSTRLGLEQFF
TRBJ1-4	.	.	TRBV24-1	TGTGCCACCAGTGATGCGTTGGGTGAAAAACTGTTTTTT	CATSDALGEKLFF
TRBJ2-2	.	.	TRBV6-5	TGTGCCAGCAGTTACTTCGGGGAGCTGTTTTTT	CASSYFGELFF
TRBJ2-5	.	.	TRBV6-2/TRBV6-3	TGTGCCAGCAGTTACTCGGGGCGGGGCTCTAGAGAGACCCAGTACTTC	CASSYSGRGSRETQYF
TRBJ1-1	.	.	TRBV12-3/TRBV12-4	TGTGCCAGCAGTTTGATGGGGGACACTGAAGCTTTCTTT	CASSLMGDTEAFF
TRBJ1-1	.	.	TRBV10-3	TGTGCCATCAGCGGAGGAGAGGAGCGGAACACTGAAGCTTTCTTT	CAISGGEERNTEAFF
TRBJ2-3	TRBD2	.	TRBV24-1	TGTGCCACCAGTGACCAGGGACTAGCCCCAGATACGCAGTATTTT	CATSDQGLAPDTQYF
TRBJ1-2	.	once	TRBV27	TGTGCCAGCAGTGAGCAGGGGTGGTCTAACTATGGCTACACCTTC	CASSEQGWSNYGYTF
TRBJ1-2	.	.	TRBV3-1/TRBV3-2	TGTGCCAGCAGCCAAGATTCAATTCAGGGGTATGGCTACACCTTC	CASSQDSIQGYGYTF
TRBJ2-3	.	once	TRBV6-5	TGTGCCAGCATCTCCACCACAGATACGCAGTATTTT	CASISTTDTQYF
TRBJ1-3	.	.	TRBV10-3	TGTGCCAGGGCAGAGACAGACTCTGGAAACACCATATATTTT	CARAETDSGNTIYF
TRBJ1-1	.	.	TRBV7-2	TGTGCCAGCAGCCCCTACCCGATTGGTACTGAAGCTTTCTTT	CASSPYPIGTEAFF
TRBJ2-5	TRBD1	.	TRBV5-1	TGCGCCAGCAGCTTGGCCGGGGGACAGGGAGAGACCCAGTACTTC	CASSLAGGQGETQYF
TRBJ2-6	TRBD1	once	TRBV27	TGTGCCAGCAGTCCACAGGGGGTATCGGCTGGGGCCAACGTCCTGACTTTC	CASSPQGVSAGANVLTF
TRBJ2-1	TRBD2	.	TRBV7-3	TGTGCCAGCAGCCGTGGGACTAGCGCGTACAATGAGCAGTTCTTC	CASSRGTSAYNEQFF
TRBJ1-2	.	.	TRBV28	TGTGCCAGCAGTTTGATGAGGGGCGGTGGCTACACCTTC	CASSLMRGGGYTF